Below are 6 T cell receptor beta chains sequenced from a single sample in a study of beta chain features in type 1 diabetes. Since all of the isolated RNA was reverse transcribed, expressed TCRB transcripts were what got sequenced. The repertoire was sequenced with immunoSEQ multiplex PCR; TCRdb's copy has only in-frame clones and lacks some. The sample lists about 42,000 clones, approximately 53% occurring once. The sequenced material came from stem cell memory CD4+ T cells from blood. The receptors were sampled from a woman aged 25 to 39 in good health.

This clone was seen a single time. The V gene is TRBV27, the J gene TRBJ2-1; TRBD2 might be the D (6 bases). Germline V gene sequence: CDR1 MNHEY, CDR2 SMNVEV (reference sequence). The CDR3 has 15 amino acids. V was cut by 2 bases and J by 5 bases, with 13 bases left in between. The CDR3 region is CASSLRLALNNEQFF. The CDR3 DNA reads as TGTGCCAGCAGTTTAAGGCTAGCGCTTAACAATGAGCAGTTCTTC.

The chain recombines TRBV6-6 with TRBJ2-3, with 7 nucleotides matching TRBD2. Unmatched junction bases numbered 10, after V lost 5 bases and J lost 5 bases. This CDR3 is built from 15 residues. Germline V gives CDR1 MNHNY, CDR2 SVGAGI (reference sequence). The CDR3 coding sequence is TGTGCCAGCAGTACCCTGGCGGGAGAGGAAGATACGCAGTATTTT. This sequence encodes CASSTLAGEEDTQYF.

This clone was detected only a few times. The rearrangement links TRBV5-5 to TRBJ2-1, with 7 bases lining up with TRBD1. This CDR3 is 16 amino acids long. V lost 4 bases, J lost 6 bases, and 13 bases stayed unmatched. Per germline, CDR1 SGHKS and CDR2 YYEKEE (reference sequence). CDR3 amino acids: CASSRGPTRGSNEQFF. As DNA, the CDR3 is TGTGCCAGCAGCCGGGGACCTACCAGGGGGTCCAATGAGCAGTTCTTC.

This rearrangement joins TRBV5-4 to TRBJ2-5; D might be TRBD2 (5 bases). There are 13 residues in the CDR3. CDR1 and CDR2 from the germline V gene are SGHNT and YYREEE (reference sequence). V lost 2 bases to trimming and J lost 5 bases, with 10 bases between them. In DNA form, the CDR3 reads TGTGCCAGCAGCTTTAAGGGAGTGGAGACCCAGTACTTC. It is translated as CASSFKGVETQYF.

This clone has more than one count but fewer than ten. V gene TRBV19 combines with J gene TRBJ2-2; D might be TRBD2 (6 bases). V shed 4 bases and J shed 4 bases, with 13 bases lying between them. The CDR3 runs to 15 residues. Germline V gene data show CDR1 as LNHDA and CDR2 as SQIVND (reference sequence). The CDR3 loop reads CASSTRRDGTGELFF. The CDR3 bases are TGTGCCAGTAGTACGCGGCGGGACGGCACCGGGGAGCTGTTTTTT.

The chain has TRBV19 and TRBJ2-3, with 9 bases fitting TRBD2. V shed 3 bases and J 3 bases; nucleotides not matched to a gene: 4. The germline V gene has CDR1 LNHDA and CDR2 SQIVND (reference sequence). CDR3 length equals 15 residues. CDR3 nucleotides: TGTGCCAGTAGTATGGCTAGCGGGACGACAGATACGCAGTATTTT. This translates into CASSMASGTTDTQYF.